These 25 T cell receptor beta chains were sequenced from one sample in a study of cytomegalovirus exposure and HLA in healthy donors. The PCR had 60 Vbeta and 13 Jbeta primers. Sequencing used immunoSEQ multiplex PCR; TCRdb keeps in-frame clones, though not all of them. Among roughly 110,000 clones listed, roughly 80% were seen once. The specimen was PBMCs. The receptors come from a woman in her twenties or thirties in good health and CMV-seropositive.

The rearrangement uses TRBV7-6 and TRBJ2-1, with TRBD2 as a possible D gene (6 bases). V dropped 3 bases and J dropped 10 bases, with 22 bases sitting between them. The CDR3 is made up of 16 amino acids. Germline CDR1 reads SGHVS; CDR2 reads FNYEAQ. CDR3 residues: CASSLVGGAGGGEQFF. The CDR3, as DNA: TGTGCCAGCAGCTTGGTTGGAGGGGCTGGCGGAGGAGAGCAGTTCTTC.

In DNA, the CDR3 is TGTGCCAGCAGCTCCCCACAGGGGGCGAAGTCACCCCTCCACTTT. Translated: CASSSPQGAKSPLHF. The genes are TRBV5-6 and TRBJ1-6; 9 bases are shared with TRBD1. J gave up 10 bases and V 3 bases, and 8 bases lay outside the gene matches. CDR1 is SGHDT and CDR2 is YYEEEE in the germline V gene. The CDR3 totals 15 residues.

The chain employs TRBV18 and TRBJ1-5; TRBD1 might be the D (5 bases). V lost 4 bases to trimming and J lost 4 bases, with 11 bases between them. Germline V gene sequence: CDR1 KGHSH, CDR2 LQKENI. The length of the CDR3 is 14 residues. In nucleotides, the CDR3 is TGTGCCAGCTCACTCTCCGGGGGGAATCAGCCCCAGCATTTT. It codes for CASSLSGGNQPQHF.

The rearrangement joins TRBV7-9 to TRBJ1-1; 7 positions agree with TRBD1. This CDR3 has 17 amino acids. Per germline, CDR1 SEHNR and CDR2 FQNEAQ (reference sequence). With 2 bases clipped from V and 0 bases from J, the junction kept 9 bases outside the gene matches. CDR3 residues: CASSLSGGRNMNTEAFF. The CDR3 DNA reads as TGTGCCAGCAGCTTATCAGGGGGTCGCAACATGAACACTGAAGCTTTCTTT.

V is TRBV6-5 and J is TRBJ1-6, with D possibly being TRBD1 (6 bases). Germline loops: CDR1 MNHEY, CDR2 SVGAGI. The CDR3 totals 13 residues. V shed 6 bases and J shed 10 bases, with 13 bases lying between them. CDR3 loop: CASSLQGLSPLHF. DNA of the CDR3: TGTGCCAGCAGCCTTCAGGGGTTGTCACCCCTCCACTTT.

Details on this clone: One end of the junction varies from germline; a read error may be responsible. The genes are TRBV7-7 and TRBJ2-1; TRBD2 aligns across 8 bases. The germline CDR1 and CDR2 sequences are SSHAT and FNYEAQ (reference sequence). The CDR3 contains 14 residues. The CDR3 DNA is TGTGCTAGCAGCTTAGCGGGGCAGGACAATGAGCAGTTCTTC. It specifies CASSLAGQDNEQFF.

This clone rates as hyperexpanded. V usage is TRBV6-5 and J usage is TRBJ2-7; the D gene is possibly TRBD2 (6 bases). The germline gives CDR1 MNHEY, CDR2 SVGAGI. Trimming shortened V by 4 bases and J by 5 bases, and 12 bases separated the two germline ends. The CDR3 has 13 residues. The CDR3 DNA reads as TGTGCCAGCAGTTTCGGGGGTTCGGACGAGCAGTACTTC. It yields the protein CASSFGGSDEQYF.

This clone was seen once. The chain combines TRBV23-1 with TRBJ2-7; 7 nucleotides line up with TRBD2. TRBV23-1 is an ORF, and what it does is uncertain. V was pared by 4 bases and J by 1 base, with 13 bases of the junction left unmatched. The CDR3 sequence is 17 residues long. Written as DNA, the CDR3 is TGCGCCAGCAGTCCCACTAAGAGGGCTAGCGGATCCTACGAGCAGTACTTC. Translating gives CASSPTKRASGSYEQYF.

Concerning this clone: At one end the junction does not follow the germline gene, possibly because of a read error. The CDR3 DNA is TGTGCTAGCAGCCCAAACACAGGGGGCGAAGAGACCCAGTACTTC. Amino acids: CASSPNTGGEETQYF. This chain connects TRBV7-7 to TRBJ2-5; 9 positions match TRBD1. From germline, CDR1 is SSHAT and CDR2 FNYEAQ (reference sequence). CDR3 size: 15 residues.

The chain is built from TRBV4-1 and TRBJ2-3; 8 nucleotides agree with TRBD1. From germline, CDR1 is MGHRA and CDR2 YSYEKL. The CDR3 is 16 amino acids. V lost 4 bases to trimming and J lost 2 bases; unmatched junction nucleotides: 8. CDR3 loop: CASSRMGQVNTDTQYF. The CDR3 DNA is TGCGCCAGCAGCCGTATGGGACAGGTTAACACAGATACGCAGTATTTT.

The rearrangement joins TRBV6-5 to TRBJ2-1; TRBD2 matches 11 bases. The CDR3 loop spans 16 amino acids. V dropped 3 bases and J dropped 6; count of bases not matched to a gene: 7. CDR1 and CDR2 (germline): MNHEY, SVGAGI. The CDR3 DNA sequence: TGTGCCAGCAGTTATGTAGCGGGAGGGTTTGGCAATGAGCAGTTCTTC. This codes for CASSYVAGGFGNEQFF.

V and J are TRBV6-1 and TRBJ1-1; 7 bases are a match to TRBD1. The CDR3 contains 12 residues. Per the germline V gene, CDR1 is MNHNS and CDR2 is SASEGT. The V and J ends lost 6 bases and 10 bases, in that order; junction bases with no gene match: 8. The CDR3 here is CASRHSGDRAFF. Written as DNA, the CDR3 is TGTGCCAGCAGGCACTCAGGGGACAGAGCTTTCTTT.

This chain joins TRBV11-3 and TRBJ2-1, with a weak D call TRBD2 (6 bases). The CDR3 extends over 17 amino acids. CDR1 and CDR2 from the germline V gene are SGHNT and YENEEA. V lost 8 bases and J lost 4, with 24 bases in between. CDR3 residues: CASLPASARSGYNEQFF. The DNA for the CDR3 is TGTGCCAGCTTACCGGCTAGCGCGAGGTCGGGGTACAATGAGCAGTTCTTC.

The V gene is TRBV6-1, the J gene TRBJ2-1; 8 positions match TRBD2. Germline CDR1 reads MNHNS; CDR2 reads SASEGT. V shed 2 bases, J shed 5 bases, and the junction held 5 bases outside the gene matches. CDR3 size: 15 residues. Written as DNA, the CDR3 is TGTGCCAGCAGTGAAACATGGGGACTAGACAATGAGCAGTTCTTC. It is translated as CASSETWGLDNEQFF.

The rearrangement uses TRBV27 and TRBJ1-2, with D possibly TRBD1 on 5 matching bases. Germline values: CDR1 MNHEY, CDR2 SMNVEV (reference sequence). Trimming took off 5 bases at V and 4 bases at J, with 23 bases between the two ends. This CDR3 contains 17 residues. The CDR3 DNA reads TGTGCCAGCAGTCCAAGGGGTGTCCTGGTCCAATCCTATGGCTACACCTTC. Encoded protein: CASSPRGVLVQSYGYTF.

The rearrangement uses TRBV5-1 and TRBJ2-7, with 9 bases that match TRBD1. J lost 5 bases, V lost 4 bases, and 10 bases had no gene match. CDR1 SGHRS and CDR2 YFSETQ come from the germline V gene. The CDR3 has 15 amino acids. The CDR3: CASSITGTGYNEQYF. The CDR3 nucleotides are TGCGCCAGCAGCATAACCGGGACAGGGTACAACGAGCAGTACTTC.

The J gene is TRBJ1-5, the V gene TRBV5-1; 10 nucleotides line up with TRBD1. The CDR3 has 15 residues. V shed 4 bases, J shed 8 bases, and the junction held 9 bases outside the gene matches. The V gene's germline CDR1 is SGHRS and CDR2 YFSETQ. The DNA for the CDR3 is TGCGCCAGCAGCGAGGCCCCAGGGACAGGGGAGCCCCAGCATTTT. It encodes CASSEAPGTGEPQHF. Using reference TRBV5-1 and TRBJ1-5 for the parts outside the CDR3, the full variable domain is KAGVTQTPRYLIKTRGQQVTLSCSPISGHRSVSWYQQTPGQGLQFLFEYFSETQRNKGNFPGRFSGRQFSNSRSEMNVSTLELGDSALYLCASSEAPGTGEPQHFGDGTRLSIL.

This chain connects TRBV5-8 to TRBJ2-6; D not certain. Germline lookup yields CDR1 SGHTS and CDR2 YDEGEE. Trimming cost V 3 bases and J 4 bases, with 8 bases left between them. The CDR3 has 14 residues. The CDR3 DNA is TGTGCCAGCAGCTCTTTTGGCGGGGCCAACGTCCTGACTTTC. This sequence encodes CASSSFGGANVLTF.

The chain carries TRBV7-6 and TRBJ2-2, with 7 bases fitting TRBD1. This CDR3 is 17 amino acids long. The V gene's germline CDR1 is SGHVS and CDR2 FNYEAQ. V lost 2 bases and J lost 1; bases outside the gene matches: 7. The CDR3 DNA sequence: TGTGCCAGCAGCTTACACCCCGGGACAGAGAACACCGGGGAGCTGTTTTTT. It specifies CASSLHPGTENTGELFF.

This chain connects TRBV5-1 to TRBJ2-5; TRBD2 matches at 7 bases. Germline CDR1 and CDR2: SGHRS and YFSETQ. The CDR3 has 16 amino acids. Trimming took 4 bases from V and 2 from J; bases not matched to a gene: 11. This CDR3 reads CASSRARGNRQETQYF. DNA of the CDR3: TGCGCCAGCAGCCGCGCGCGGGGGAATCGGCAAGAGACCCAGTACTTC. Full variable domain (remainder filled in from reference TRBV5-1 and TRBJ2-5): KAGVTQTPRYLIKTRGQQVTLSCSPISGHRSVSWYQQTPGQGLQFLFEYFSETQRNKGNFPGRFSGRQFSNSRSEMNVSTLELGDSALYLCASSRARGNRQETQYFGPGTRLLVL.

This chain joins TRBV20-1 and TRBJ1-1, with 7 positions matching TRBD1. This CDR3 is 11 amino acids long. The V gene end was trimmed by 5 bases and the J gene end by 5 bases; junction bases not matched to a gene: 2. Per germline, CDR1 DFQATT and CDR2 SNEGSKA (reference sequence). The CDR3 reads CSASGGTEAFF. CDR3 DNA: TGCAGTGCTTCAGGGGGAACTGAAGCTTTCTTT.

The sample holds a few counts of this clone. This sequence joins TRBV2 and TRBJ2-7, with D hard to call. In germline, CDR1 is SNHLY, CDR2 FYNNEI. The CDR3 loop spans 13 amino acids. The CDR3 DNA follows: TGTTTTTGCAAGGAGAAGACGGCATACGAGCAGTACTTC. Translating gives CFCKEKTAYEQYF.

The V gene is TRBV9, the J gene TRBJ1-2; D is ambiguous. With 4 bases removed from V and 0 bases from J, the gap between germline ends came to 13 bases. Germline loops: CDR1 SGDLS, CDR2 YYNGEE. The CDR3 sequence is 15 residues long. Here the CDR3 reads CASSPEGDPNYGYTF. The CDR3 region has the DNA TGTGCCAGCAGCCCCGAGGGTGATCCTAACTATGGCTACACCTTC.

The rearrangement uses TRBV5-1 and TRBJ2-5; D unresolved. The DNA end lines up better with TRBJ2-7; the J call may be wrong. This CDR3 contains 13 residues. Germline V gene lookup returns CDR1 SGHRS and CDR2 YFSETQ. CDR3 nucleotide sequence: TGCGCCAGCAGCTCCCCTTACACAGACGAGCAGTACTTC. This sequence encodes CASSSPYTDEQYF.

This chain joins TRBV30 and TRBJ1-5; D is undetermined. Looked up from germline, CDR1 is GTSNPN and CDR2 is SVGIG (reference sequence). Trimming removed 4 bases from V and 0 bases from J, with 10 bases in between. The CDR3 contains 14 residues. The CDR3 bases are TGTGCCTGGATTGGGCAGAATAGCAATCAGCCCCAGCATTTT. This sequence encodes CAWIGQNSNQPQHF.